This T cell receptor (beta chain) is drawn from a study of T cell changes during pregnancy in multiple sclerosis. J lost 14 bases, V lost 5 bases, and 7 bases had no gene match. The CDR3 length is 13 residues. Germline values: CDR1 LNHDA, CDR2 SQIVND (reference sequence). Here immunoSEQ multiplex PCR was the method, and the copy in TCRdb shows in-frame clones only, minus some. Of some 87,000 clones listed, approximately 94% were seen once; the top ten hold around 0.2%. The chain couples TRBV19 to TRBJ1-6; 9 bases agree with TRBD1. This receptor was identified in a female donor with multiple sclerosis, enrolled in a pregnancy study. This material consisted of CD4+ T cells from peripheral blood mononuclear cells, taken before pregnancy. The CDR3 loop is CASSPRQGGTLHF. The CDR3 DNA follows: TGTGCCAGTAGTCCCCGACAGGGGGGAACCCTCCACTTT.